Reported below is one T cell receptor (beta chain). Its antigen is not known. V was cut by 5 bases and J by 1 base, with 14 bases left in between. Germline lookup yields CDR1 SEHNR and CDR2 FQNEAQ (reference sequence). This CDR3 is 15 amino acids long. The sample belongs to a study of blood T cells in healthy people across ages. Study results and caveats: Long-lived donors had more naive CD4+ cells and higher diversity than aged donors.

Alongside a J-beta primer mix, a sample-barcoded 5' primer served in a second PCR lasting about 7 to 11 cycles. TCRdb redid the calling of the 5' RACE reads with MiXCR, one entry per CDR3 protein. The table shows 850,000 to 1,000,000 distinct CDR3 sequences, with roughly 51% occurring only once. Input material: blood. The V and J genes are TRBV7-9 and TRBJ1-1, with no clear D. The clonotype comes from a woman aged 55-69 years in good health. The CDR3 nucleotides are TGTGCCAGCAGCACAAGCCGGGAGTCGAACACTGAAGCTTTCTTT. This sequence encodes CASSTSRESNTEAFF.